The following is a T cell receptor (beta chain) sequence with its context. Sequencing used immunoSEQ multiplex PCR; TCRdb keeps in-frame clones, though not all of them. Found here are around 94,000 clones, under 95% of them singletons; the top ten hold around 2.3%. This specimen belongs to a study of control samples from healthy donors and cancer patients. The material sequenced was blood. This TCR derives from a woman between 18 and 29 years old in good health.

The CDR3 here is CASSEGTGGTEAFF. The CDR3 nucleotides read TGTGCCAGCAGTGAAGGGACAGGGGGCACTGAAGCTTTCTTT. The genes are TRBV6-1 and TRBJ1-1; 10 positions agree with TRBD1. This CDR3 has 14 amino acids. Trimming removed 1 base from V and 4 bases from J; junction bases left unmatched: 0. Germline V gene data show CDR1 as MNHNS and CDR2 as SASEGT.